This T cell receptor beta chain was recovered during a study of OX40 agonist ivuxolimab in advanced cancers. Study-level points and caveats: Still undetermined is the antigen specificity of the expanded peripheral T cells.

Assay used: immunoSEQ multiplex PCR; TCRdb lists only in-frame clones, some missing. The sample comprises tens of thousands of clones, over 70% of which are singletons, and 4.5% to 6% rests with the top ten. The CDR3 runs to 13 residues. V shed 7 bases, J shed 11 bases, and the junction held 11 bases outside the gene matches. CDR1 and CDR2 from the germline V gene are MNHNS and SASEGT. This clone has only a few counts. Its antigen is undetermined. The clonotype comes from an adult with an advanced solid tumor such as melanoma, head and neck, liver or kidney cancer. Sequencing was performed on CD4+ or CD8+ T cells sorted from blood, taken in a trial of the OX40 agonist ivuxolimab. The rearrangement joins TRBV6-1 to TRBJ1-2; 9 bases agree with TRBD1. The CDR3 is CASITTGGPVYTF. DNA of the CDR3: TGTGCCAGCATTACGACAGGGGGTCCCGTATACACCTTC.